The 13 T cell receptor beta chains given below trace back to one sample, sequenced in a study of T cells in Graves' hyperthyroidism and ophthalmopathy. Template material for amplifying TCR beta CDR3 regions consisted of RNA transcripts. The HTBI primer set served for first-round RT-PCR of the TCR CDR3. One entry per CDR3 protein, called by TCRdb with MiXCR from the multiplex PCR reads. The sample includes approximately 520,000 distinct CDR3 sequences, under 25% of them seen just once. Material for sequencing was blood. These receptors were taken from a man younger than 35 with Graves' hyperthyroidism.

This clonotype has ten or more counts. The CDR3 nucleotides are TGTGCCAGCTTTTCGGAAGGGGCGGGCGGCTACACCTTC. It encodes CASFSEGAGGYTF. The rearrangement links TRBV9 to TRBJ1-2, with D perhaps TRBD1 (5 bases). Germline V CDR1 and CDR2: SGDLS, YYNGEE. V shed 7 bases and J shed 8 bases, with 18 bases lying between them. There are 13 residues in the CDR3.

This clonotype was counted at least ten times. The rearrangement joins TRBV9 to TRBJ1-1; D remains unclear. This CDR3 has 14 residues. Trimming took 0 bases from V and 5 from J, leaving 11 bases between them. From germline, CDR1 is SGDLS and CDR2 YYNGEE. In DNA, the CDR3 is TGTGCCAGCAGCGTAGCGGAACAGAGGACTGAAGCTTTCTTT. This encodes CASSVAEQRTEAFF.

This clonotype was observed at least ten times. The rearrangement uses TRBV12-3 or TRBV12-4 and TRBJ2-7; D could derive from TRBD1 or TRBD2 (5 bases each). V was cut by 5 bases and J by 12 bases, with 20 bases left in between. The CDR3 has 13 residues. The CDR3 DNA is TGTGCCAGCAGTCCGCAACCGGGGCTCAATCTGTACTTC. This translates into CASSPQPGLNLYF.

This clonotype has at least ten counts. This chain uses TRBV6-5 with TRBJ1-5; 7 bases are shared with TRBD1. Germline-derived CDR1 and CDR2 are MNHEY and SVGAGI. The CDR3 totals 15 residues. V was pared by 6 bases and J by 3 bases, with 8 bases of the junction left unmatched. CDR3 nucleotides: TGTGCCAGCAGCATAGGGGGACAGTACAATCAGCCCCAGCATTTT. Its protein product is CASSIGGQYNQPQHF.

This clonotype was observed many times. The chain links TRBV6-5 to TRBJ2-5; D not certain. CDR3 size: 13 residues. Per germline, CDR1 MNHEY and CDR2 SVGAGI. Trimming shortened V by 10 bases and J by 7 bases, and 19 bases separated the two germline ends. CDR3 sequence reads: CATIPSSRGTQYF. The DNA for the CDR3 is TGTGCCACAATCCCTTCCTCGCGAGGGACCCAGTACTTC.

This clonotype was counted at least ten times. The chain couples TRBV6-1 to TRBJ1-1, with D tentatively TRBD1 (6 bases). This CDR3 is 15 amino acids long. V was cut by 5 bases and J by 4 bases, with 17 bases left in between. Germline assignment: CDR1 MNHNS and CDR2 SASEGT. The CDR3 region has the DNA TGTGCCAGCAGTCTTATTGGGGGCGCGGGCACTGAAGCTTTCTTT. It specifies CASSLIGGAGTEAFF.

This clonotype has at least ten counts. The gene calls are TRBV28 and TRBJ1-2; the D gene is possibly TRBD1 (6 bases). Trimming pared 3 bases from V and 4 bases from J, leaving 18 bases between. The CDR3 spans 16 residues. In germline, CDR1 is MDHEN, CDR2 SYDVKM. This chain's CDR3 is CASSFLTLTGTYGYTF. DNA for the CDR3: TGTGCCAGCAGTTTCCTCACCTTGACAGGAACCTATGGCTACACCTTC.

This clonotype was picked up many times. The rearrangement joins TRBV6-2 or TRBV6-3 to TRBJ1-5; D call uncertain. Trimming left V 0 bases short and J 0 bases short, with 12 bases between. CDR1 and CDR2 from the germline V gene are MNHEY and SVGEGT. The CDR3 covers 17 residues. CDR3 protein: CASSYSPVRYSNQPQHF. The CDR3 region has the DNA TGTGCCAGCAGTTACTCGCCAGTTCGTTATAGCAATCAGCCCCAGCATTTT.

This clonotype was seen ten or more times. The V call is TRBV11-3, the J call TRBJ2-7; D ambiguous. Germline CDR1 is SGHNT and CDR2 is YENEEA. With 0 bases removed from V and 3 bases from J, the gap between germline ends came to 15 bases. The length of the CDR3 is 16 residues. The CDR3 spells CASSLERPGTIYEQYF. The CDR3, as DNA: TGTGCCAGCAGCTTAGAGCGCCCGGGCACGATCTACGAGCAGTACTTC.

This clonotype was recorded at least ten times. V and J are TRBV5-1 and TRBJ2-4, with 9 bases lining up with TRBD1. The CDR3 is 15 amino acids. Germline V lookup: CDR1 SGHRS, CDR2 YFSETQ. Trimming removed 4 bases from V and 11 bases from J; junction bases left unmatched: 13. This CDR3 reads CASSPRTGALTFQYF. The CDR3 bases are TGCGCCAGCAGCCCACGGACAGGGGCTCTAACATTTCAGTACTTC.

The chain links TRBV28 to TRBJ2-2, with D perhaps matching TRBD1 (6 bases). The length of the CDR3 is 14 residues. The germline gives CDR1 MDHEN, CDR2 SYDVKM. V lost 8 bases and J 6 bases, leaving 16 bases between the germline ends. This CDR3 is CASSLRGSPGELFF. The CDR3 nucleotides are TGTGCCAGCTCCCTAAGGGGGAGCCCCGGGGAGCTGTTTTTT. The full variable domain, completed using reference TRBV28 and TRBJ2-2, is DVKVTQSSRYLVKRTGEKVFLECVQDMDHENMFWYRQDPGLGLRLIYFSYDVKMKEKGDIPEGYSVSREKKERFSLILESASTNQTSMYLCASSLRGSPGELFFGEGSRLTVL.

This clonotype occurred a few times. This chain uses TRBV28 with TRBJ1-6; D may be TRBD1 (5 bases). The V end was cut by 2 bases, the J end by 2 bases, with 10 bases between. Per germline, CDR1 MDHEN and CDR2 SYDVKM. This CDR3 has 16 residues. CDR3 sequence: CASSLEGRAYNSPLHF. CDR3 nucleotide sequence: TGTGCCAGCAGTTTAGAGGGGAGGGCCTATAATTCACCCCTCCACTTT.

The chain joins TRBV2 to TRBJ1-1; 8 bases line up with TRBD1. V shed 8 bases, J shed 9 bases, and the junction held 11 bases outside the gene matches. The CDR3 sequence is 13 residues long. From germline, CDR1 is SNHLY and CDR2 FYNNEI. This CDR3 reads CASGSDRGVKAFF. CDR3 nucleotides: TGTGCCAGCGGGTCTGACAGGGGAGTTAAAGCTTTCTTT.